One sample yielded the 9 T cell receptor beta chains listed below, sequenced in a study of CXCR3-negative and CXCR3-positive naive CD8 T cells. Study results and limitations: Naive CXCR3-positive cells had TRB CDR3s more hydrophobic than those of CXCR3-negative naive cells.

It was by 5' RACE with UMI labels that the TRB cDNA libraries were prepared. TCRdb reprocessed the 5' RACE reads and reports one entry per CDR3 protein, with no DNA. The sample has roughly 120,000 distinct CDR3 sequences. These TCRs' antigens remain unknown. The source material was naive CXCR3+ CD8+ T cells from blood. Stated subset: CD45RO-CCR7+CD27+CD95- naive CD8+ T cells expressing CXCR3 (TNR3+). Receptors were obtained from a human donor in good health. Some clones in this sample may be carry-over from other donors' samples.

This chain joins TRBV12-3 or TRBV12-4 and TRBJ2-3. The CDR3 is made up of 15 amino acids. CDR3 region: CASSFSTEATDTQYF.

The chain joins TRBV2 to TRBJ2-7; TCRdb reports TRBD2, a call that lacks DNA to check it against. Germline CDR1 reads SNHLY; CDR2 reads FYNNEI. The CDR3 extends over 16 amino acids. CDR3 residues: CASSLPPRGVTYEQYF.

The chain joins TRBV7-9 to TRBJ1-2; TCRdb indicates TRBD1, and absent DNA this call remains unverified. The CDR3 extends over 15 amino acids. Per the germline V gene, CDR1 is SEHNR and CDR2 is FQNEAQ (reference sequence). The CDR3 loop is CASSPPTGGVYGYTF.

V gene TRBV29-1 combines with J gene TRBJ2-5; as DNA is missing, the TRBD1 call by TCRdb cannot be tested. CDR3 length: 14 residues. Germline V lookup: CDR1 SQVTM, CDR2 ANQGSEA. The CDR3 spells CSVVPLDREETQYF. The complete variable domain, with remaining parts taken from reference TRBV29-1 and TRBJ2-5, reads SAVISQKPSRDICQRGTSLTIQCQVDSQVTMMFWYRQQPGQSLTLIATANQGSEATYESGFVIDKFPISRPNLTFSTLTVSNMSPEDSSIYLCSVVPLDREETQYFGPGTRLLVL.

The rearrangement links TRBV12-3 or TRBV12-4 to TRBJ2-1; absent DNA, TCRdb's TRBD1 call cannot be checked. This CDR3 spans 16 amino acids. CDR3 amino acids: CASSLGAGRPNNEQFF.

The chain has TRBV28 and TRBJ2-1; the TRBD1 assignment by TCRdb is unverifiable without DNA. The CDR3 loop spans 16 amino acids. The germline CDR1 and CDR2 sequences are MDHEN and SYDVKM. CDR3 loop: CASSPYGTNSYNEQFF.

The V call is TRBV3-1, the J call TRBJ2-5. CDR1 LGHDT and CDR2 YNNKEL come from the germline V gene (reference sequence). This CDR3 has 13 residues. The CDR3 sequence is CASSQDFPETQYF.

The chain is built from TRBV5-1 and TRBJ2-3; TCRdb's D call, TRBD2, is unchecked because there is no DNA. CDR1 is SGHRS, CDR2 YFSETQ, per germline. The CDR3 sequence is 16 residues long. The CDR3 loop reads CASSLASGGDTDTQYF. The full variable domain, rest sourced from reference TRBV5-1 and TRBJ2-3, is KAGVTQTPRYLIKTRGQQVTLSCSPISGHRSVSWYQQTPGQGLQFLFEYFSETQRNKGNFPGRFSGRQFSNSRSEMNVSTLELGDSALYLCASSLASGGDTDTQYFGPGTRLTVL.

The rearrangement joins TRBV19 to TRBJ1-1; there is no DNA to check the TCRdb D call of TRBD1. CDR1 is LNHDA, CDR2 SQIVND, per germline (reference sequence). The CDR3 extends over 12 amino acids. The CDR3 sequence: CASGPGYTEAFF.